The next 25 T cell receptor beta chains were all read from a single sample in a study of T-cell memory formation after mild COVID-19. TCRdb re-called the 5' RACE reads with MiXCR, one entry per CDR3 protein. The sample lists about 210,000 distinct CDR3 sequences, approximately 30% occurring once. The sequenced sample was PBMCs or a T cell subset sorted from them (not recorded which). The origin of the receptors is an adult woman who had mild COVID-19 (a few samples of this study predate the infection). Cell type and time point are not known.

This clonotype was seen a handful of times. CDR3 sequence: CAISETSGGAYEETQYF. CDR3 sequence (DNA): TGTGCCATCAGTGAAACTAGCGGGGGGGCCTATGAGGAGACCCAGTACTTC. This rearrangement joins TRBV10-3 to TRBJ2-5, with TRBD2 matching over 13 bases. The germline gives CDR1 ENHRY, CDR2 SYGVKD. Trimming took 3 bases from V and 5 from J; bases not matched to a gene: 9. The CDR3 has 17 residues.

This clonotype was observed a few times. This chain connects TRBV12-3 or TRBV12-4 to TRBJ2-1, with 8 positions matching TRBD2. Trimming removed 6 bases from V and 8 bases from J; junction bases left unmatched: 21. This CDR3 is built from 18 residues. CDR3 sequence (DNA): TGTGCCAGCAGGGGACTAGACTCCAGGGCCCCGTCCTTCGATGAGCAGTTCTTC. This gives the protein CASRGLDSRAPSFDEQFF.

This clonotype was detected a few times. The chain uses TRBV3-1 and TRBJ2-1; 7 nucleotides match TRBD1. The germline V gene has CDR1 LGHDT and CDR2 YNNKEL (reference sequence). The CDR3 runs to 17 residues. V shed 2 bases and J 7 bases; nucleotides not matched to a gene: 14. CDR3 region: CASSQWSEGGAWNEQFF. CDR3 nucleotides: TGTGCCAGCAGCCAATGGAGTGAAGGGGGCGCTTGGAATGAGCAGTTCTTC.

This clonotype was recorded a few times. The V gene is TRBV30, the J gene TRBJ1-2, with D possibly being TRBD1 (6 bases). The germline V and J ends were trimmed by 6 bases and 7 bases, with 18 bases remaining between them. Germline V gene sequence: CDR1 GTSNPN, CDR2 SVGIG (reference sequence). This CDR3 spans 13 amino acids. The CDR3 sequence: CACPSYDRRGYTF. The CDR3 nucleotides read TGTGCCTGCCCATCGTACGACAGGCGTGGCTACACCTTC.

The chain couples TRBV18 to TRBJ1-2; D gene unclear. Germline CDR1 KGHSH, CDR2 LQKENI. This CDR3 has 14 amino acids. V lost 3 bases and J 0 bases, leaving 8 bases between the germline ends. In nucleotides, the CDR3 is TGTGCCAGCTCACCTGAAGGCGCTAACTATGGCTACACCTTC. Protein sequence: CASSPEGANYGYTF.

The table lists this clonotype with a few counts. V and J are TRBV7-9 and TRBJ2-7, with D possibly matching TRBD2 (6 bases). Germline V gene lookup returns CDR1 SEHNR and CDR2 FQNEAQ (reference sequence). The CDR3 covers 16 residues. Trimming pared 5 bases from V and 3 bases from J, leaving 20 bases between. The CDR3 coding sequence is TGTGCCAGCAGCGTATCCTCCGGGACGGGACTCTACGAGCAGTACTTC. This gives the protein CASSVSSGTGLYEQYF. Looking up the rest from reference TRBV7-9 and TRBJ2-7 gives the full variable domain: DTGVSQNPRHKITKRGQNVTFRCDPISEHNRLYWYRQTLGQGPEFLTYFQNEAQLEKSRLLSDRFSAERPKGSFSTLEIQRTEQGDSAMYLCASSVSSGTGLYEQYFGPGTRLTVT.

This clonotype showed up just a few times. V is TRBV12-3 or TRBV12-4 and J is TRBJ1-1; D remains ambiguous. The CDR3 spans 15 residues. V dropped 6 bases and J dropped 4 bases, with 18 bases sitting between them. The CDR3 bases are TGTGCCAGCAGCCGCCACCCCTCACTTGGCACTGAAGCTTTCTTT. Its translation: CASSRHPSLGTEAFF.

The chain combines TRBV7-8 with TRBJ1-5, with D perhaps TRBD1 (6 bases). Germline loops: CDR1 SGHVS, CDR2 FQNEAQ. Trimming cost V 1 base and J 1 base, with 14 bases left between them. CDR3 length: 17 residues. The CDR3 DNA reads TGTGCCAGCAGCTTAGGTTTGGGGACACAGAGCAATCAGCCCCAGCATTTT. Encoded protein: CASSLGLGTQSNQPQHF.

Only one count was recorded for this clonotype. The V call is TRBV2, the J call TRBJ2-2; the D gene is possibly TRBD2 (5 bases). V lost 4 bases to trimming and J lost 7 bases, with 16 bases between them. CDR1 SNHLY and CDR2 FYNNEI come from the germline V gene. The CDR3 has 15 amino acids. The CDR3 loop is CASSVGSPGSGELFF. For the CDR3, the DNA is TGTGCCAGCAGTGTAGGATCCCCTGGGAGCGGGGAGCTGTTTTTT.

The table lists this clonotype with a few counts. The chain has TRBV25-1 and TRBJ2-5; 7 nucleotides line up with TRBD2. Germline V gene data show CDR1 as MGHDK and CDR2 as SYGVNS. This CDR3 contains 15 residues. The V and J ends lost 1 base and 5 bases, in that order; junction bases with no gene match: 7. CDR3 sequence: CASSEFAGVRETQYF. The CDR3 region has the DNA TGTGCCAGCAGTGAATTCGCGGGAGTGCGGGAGACCCAGTACTTC.

The CDR3 sequence is CASSRGQQAYYEQYF. In DNA, the CDR3 is TGTGCCAGCAGCAGGGGACAGCAAGCGTACTACGAGCAGTACTTC. V is TRBV5-5 and J is TRBJ2-7, with TRBD1 identical over 7 bases. Germline CDR1 and CDR2: SGHKS and YYEKEE (reference sequence). The CDR3 is made up of 15 amino acids. Trimming removed 4 bases from V and 3 bases from J; junction bases left unmatched: 10.

J is TRBJ1-1 and V is TRBV5-8; D unresolved. The CDR3 runs 14 residues. V lost 3 bases to trimming and J lost 0 bases, with 9 bases between them. Germline assignment: CDR1 SGHTS and CDR2 YDEGEE. The CDR3 region has the DNA TGTGCCAGCAGCTGGAGTTCAGTGAACACTGAAGCTTTCTTT. Encoded protein: CASSWSSVNTEAFF. Full variable domain (rest looked up from reference TRBV5-8 and TRBJ1-1): EAGVTQSPTHLIKTRGQQATLRCSPISGHTSVYWYQQALGLGLQFLLWYDEGEERNRGNFPPRFSGRQFPNYSSELNVNALELEDSALYLCASSWSSVNTEAFFGQGTRLTVV.

V is TRBV29-1 and J is TRBJ2-5; D perhaps matches TRBD2 (6 bases). Germline CDR1 reads SQVTM; CDR2 reads ANQGSEA. The germline V and J ends were trimmed by 5 bases and 4 bases, with 14 bases remaining between them. The CDR3 length is 13 residues. The CDR3 nucleotides are TGCAGCGTTACCCCGGGTAGCGGAGAGACCCAGTACTTC. It specifies CSVTPGSGETQYF.

The chain combines TRBV3-1 with TRBJ2-1, with TRBD1 matching over 7 bases. CDR3 length equals 17 residues. V lost 0 bases and J lost 4; bases outside the gene matches: 9. Germline assignment: CDR1 LGHDT and CDR2 YNNKEL (reference sequence). The CDR3 bases are TGTGCCAGCAGCCAAGATGGTGCCGGGACAGCTTACAATGAGCAGTTCTTC. Protein product: CASSQDGAGTAYNEQFF.

CDR3 nucleotide sequence: TGTGCCAGCTCACCACAGGGAGAAGGGTACGAGCAGTACTTC. It yields the protein CASSPQGEGYEQYF. V gene TRBV18 combines with J gene TRBJ2-7, with a tentative D call TRBD2 (5 bases). Germline V CDR1 and CDR2: KGHSH, LQKENI. This CDR3 is built from 14 residues. The V and J ends lost 1 base and 4 bases respectively, with 11 bases between them.

The V gene is TRBV9, the J gene TRBJ2-7, with D perhaps given as TRBD1 or TRBD2 (5 bases each). Per germline, CDR1 SGDLS and CDR2 YYNGEE. V was clipped by 0 bases and J by 6 bases, with 10 bases between them. The CDR3 has 13 amino acids. The CDR3 is CASSVDGASEQYF. The CDR3 DNA sequence: TGTGCCAGCAGCGTAGACGGGGCGTCCGAGCAGTACTTC.

The chain is built from TRBV20-1 and TRBJ1-5; D gene uncertain. CDR3 length: 13 residues. Germline values: CDR1 DFQATT, CDR2 SNEGSKA (reference sequence). V shed 7 bases and J shed 2 bases, with 12 bases lying between them. The CDR3 region is CSVPRGGNQPQHF. The CDR3 DNA is TGCAGTGTGCCCCGGGGAGGCAATCAGCCCCAGCATTTT.

V usage is TRBV7-3 and J usage is TRBJ2-7; D call uncertain. Trimming shortened V by 5 bases and J by 5 bases, and 19 bases separated the two germline ends. The CDR3 has 15 amino acids. Germline V gene lookup returns CDR1 SGHTA and CDR2 FQGTGA. The CDR3 DNA sequence: TGTGCCAGCAGCCCCCGTCAGTCTCTCGGCCACGAGCAGTACTTC. Residues: CASSPRQSLGHEQYF.

The V call is TRBV5-5, the J call TRBJ2-7; D gene unclear. Germline loops: CDR1 SGHKS, CDR2 YYEKEE (reference sequence). There are 14 residues in the CDR3. V lost 1 base and J 0 bases, leaving 8 bases between the germline ends. The CDR3 region has the DNA TGTGCCAGCAGCTTGTACCTGAGCTCCTACGAGCAGTACGTC. Translated, it gives CASSLYLSSYEQYV.

This clonotype was counted between two and nine times. The chain employs TRBV19 and TRBJ1-1; D gene unclear. V shed 5 bases and J shed 1 base, with 11 bases lying between them. The CDR3 consists of 14 residues. Germline lookup yields CDR1 LNHDA and CDR2 SQIVND (reference sequence). The CDR3: CASSRDGRNTEAFF. Written as DNA, the CDR3 is TGTGCCAGTAGTCGCGACGGCCGGAACACTGAAGCTTTCTTT.

V usage is TRBV7-6 and J usage is TRBJ1-1, with TRBD1 matching 7 bases. CDR3 length: 15 residues. With 5 bases clipped from V and 0 bases from J, the junction kept 6 bases outside the gene matches. Per germline, CDR1 SGHVS and CDR2 FNYEAQ. The CDR3 spells CASSPEGQLNTEAFF. The DNA for the CDR3 is TGTGCCAGCAGCCCAGAGGGACAGTTGAACACTGAAGCTTTCTTT.

This clonotype was detected a few times. The rearrangement joins TRBV19 to TRBJ2-7; D is unresolved. The CDR3 spans 11 residues. Trimming shortened V by 3 bases and J by 4 bases, and 4 bases separated the two germline ends. Germline CDR1 reads LNHDA; CDR2 reads SQIVND (reference sequence). CDR3 sequence (DNA): TGTGCCAGTAGTATGGGTTACGAGCAGTACTTC. Protein product: CASSMGYEQYF.

The gene calls are TRBV7-2 and TRBJ2-5; D not resolved. The CDR3 covers 14 residues. V gave up 2 bases and J gave up 4 bases, with 11 bases separating them. CDR1 is SGHTA and CDR2 is FQGNSA in the germline V gene. CDR3 sequence (DNA): TGTGCCAGCAGCTTAAGTGGTACGGGAGAGACCCAGTACTTC. The encoded protein is CASSLSGTGETQYF. Using reference TRBV7-2 and TRBJ2-5 for the parts outside the CDR3, the full variable domain is GAGVSQSPSNKVTEKGKDVELRCDPISGHTALYWYRQSLGQGLEFLIYFQGNSAPDKSGLPSDRFSAERTGGSVSTLTIQRTQQEDSAVYLCASSLSGTGETQYFGPGTRLLVL.

The chain joins TRBV7-6 to TRBJ2-1; 13 nucleotides match TRBD2. CDR3 length: 20 amino acids. CDR1 SGHVS and CDR2 FNYEAQ come from the germline V gene. The V and J ends lost 5 bases and 3 bases, in that order; junction bases with no gene match: 16. CDR3 in DNA: TGTGCCAGCAGCCAGCCGGGACTAGCGGGACTCCTTGATCACTACAATGAGCAGTTCTTC. Translating it yields CASSQPGLAGLLDHYNEQFF. Full variable domain (missing parts from reference TRBV7-6 and TRBJ2-1): GAGVSQSPRYKVTKRGQDVALRCDPISGHVSLYWYRQALGQGPEFLTYFNYEAQQDKSGLPNDRFSAERPEGSISTLTIQRTEQRDSAMYRCASSQPGLAGLLDHYNEQFFGPGTRLTVL.

The rearrangement uses TRBV7-2 and TRBJ2-1, with TRBD1 matching 11 bases. V lost 5 bases to trimming and J lost 0 bases; unmatched junction nucleotides: 3. The CDR3 contains 16 residues. In germline, CDR1 is SGHTA, CDR2 FQGNSA. The CDR3 DNA reads TGTGCCAGCAGCCAAGGACAGGGGGCCTCCTACAATGAGCAGTTCTTC. Its protein product is CASSQGQGASYNEQFF.